The clone carrying this T cell receptor beta chain was counted many times. Gene names are mouse gene names. The sequence runs out 4 residues before the end of the CDR3; the remainder is reconstructed from the germline J gene. These data originate in a study of CD8+ T cells in alopecia areata. Study summary: C3H/HeJ graft donors with spontaneous alopecia, aged roughly 6-13 months, supplied skin that was transplanted onto female C3H/HeJ mice aged 7-10 weeks.

V was trimmed by 3 bases and J by 0 bases, leaving 7 bases between them. The CDR3 sequence is 14 residues long. Germline loops: CDR1 SNHLY, CDR2 FYNGKV (reference sequence). Sorting relied on CD4, CD8alpha, NKG2D, NKG2ACE and other markers applied to pooled cutaneous lymph node cells. Sequencing relied on a cDNA template that was reverse transcribed from extracted RNA. Method: immunoSEQ multiplex PCR; TCRdb's copy keeps in-frame clones and lacks some. Reported are around 300,000 clones, none seen only once; the ten largest carry more than 0.95%. Specimen: CD4+ T cells sorted from a lymph node. V gene TRBV3 combines with J gene TRBJ2-5; TRBD1 is a possible D gene (5 bases). The TCR sequence derives from a C3H/HeJ mouse with alopecia areata. MHC haplotype of the mouse line: H2-k. CDR3 DNA, as far as it was read: TGTGCCAGCAGCTTGACAGCTAACCAAGAC. This encodes CASSLTANQD. The complete CDR3 sequence is CASSLTANQDTQYF.